The 32 T cell receptor beta chains reported below all come from one sample, sequenced in a study of T cells expressing NK-cell markers. TCRdb reworked the 5' RACE reads into one entry per CDR3 protein, no DNA. Recorded for this sample: 350,000 to 450,000 distinct CDR3 sequences. The sample comprised blood T cells: a sorted CD56 or NKG2C T cell subset, CD4+ or CD8+ T cells, or bulk PBMC T cells (not recorded which). The receptors derive from a man aged 18 to 70 in good health.

The V call is TRBV6-5, the J call TRBJ2-3; TCRdb designates TRBD1, a call that cannot be tested without DNA. CDR3 length: 15 residues. The germline V gene has CDR1 MNHEY and CDR2 SVGAGI. The CDR3 reads CASSYFGGRPDTQYF.

The rearrangement links TRBV2 to TRBJ2-7; checking the TCRdb D call of TRBD2 is not possible without DNA. Germline V gene lookup returns CDR1 SNHLY and CDR2 FYNNEI. The CDR3 is 13 amino acids. CDR3 protein: CASSGSRSREQYF. Supplemented by reference TRBV2 and TRBJ2-7, the full variable domain reads EPEVTQTPSHQVTQMGQEVILRCVPISNHLYFYWYRQILGQKVEFLVSFYNNEISEKSEIFDDQFSVERPDGSNFTLKIRSTKLEDSAMYFCASSGSRSREQYFGPGTRLTVT.

This chain connects TRBV12-3 or TRBV12-4 to TRBJ1-1; TCRdb names TRBD1, which stays unverified in the absence of DNA. This CDR3 region has 13 residues. CDR3 amino acids: CASNGAGNTEAFF.

The V call is TRBV2, the J call TRBJ2-1. CDR1 is SNHLY, CDR2 FYNNEI, per germline. The CDR3 is 13 amino acids. CDR3 amino acids: CASKLNPTGEQFF.

V and J are TRBV5-1 and TRBJ1-1; TCRdb indicates TRBD1, and absent DNA this call remains unverified. The V gene's germline CDR1 is SGHRS and CDR2 YFSETQ. The CDR3 is 15 amino acids. The CDR3 sequence: CASSGQTGWYTEAFF.

The V call is TRBV29-1, the J call TRBJ2-5; as DNA is missing, the TRBD1 call by TCRdb cannot be tested. CDR1 SQVTM and CDR2 ANQGSEA come from the germline V gene. There are 14 residues in the CDR3. CDR3: CSARGQGSQETQYF.

The V gene is TRBV7-6, the J gene TRBJ2-7; the TCRdb call, TRBD2, lacks DNA for checking. CDR1 and CDR2 from the germline V gene are SGHVS and FNYEAQ. This CDR3 is built from 14 residues. The chain's CDR3 is CASSSTSGRREQYF.

V gene TRBV18 combines with J gene TRBJ1-4. Germline CDR1 reads KGHSH; CDR2 reads LQKENI. This CDR3 has 14 residues. The CDR3 loop is CASSPTPENEKLFF.

The chain recombines TRBV6-2 or TRBV6-3 with TRBJ2-3; TCRdb picks TRBD2, but there is no DNA to check that call. The germline V gene encodes CDR1 MNHEY and CDR2 SVGEGT. The CDR3 has 14 residues. The CDR3 region is CATKRGGTRDTQYF.

This chain connects TRBV29-1 to TRBJ1-1; with no DNA, the TCRdb D assignment of TRBD1 cannot be verified. This CDR3 is 13 amino acids long. Germline-derived CDR1 and CDR2 are SQVTM and ANQGSEA. Here the CDR3 reads CSAVRGWDTEAFF.

The rearrangement joins TRBV4-2 to TRBJ2-1; TCRdb's D call of TRBD1 is untestable without DNA. The CDR3 is made up of 14 amino acids. Germline V gives CDR1 LGHNA, CDR2 YNFKEQ. CDR3: CASSQDHPGDEQFF.

The V call is TRBV5-1, the J call TRBJ2-1; TCRdb returns TRBD2, unconfirmable since there is no DNA. This CDR3 spans 15 amino acids. CDR1 and CDR2 (germline): SGHRS, YFSETQ. The CDR3: CASKEWSGDNNEQFF.

V gene TRBV29-1 combines with J gene TRBJ1-1; TCRdb's D call, TRBD1, is unchecked because there is no DNA. The CDR3 contains 13 residues. Germline values: CDR1 SQVTM, CDR2 ANQGSEA. The CDR3: CSVVGQLNTEAFF. Based on the CDR3 plus reference TRBV29-1 and TRBJ1-1, the full variable domain is SAVISQKPSRDICQRGTSLTIQCQVDSQVTMMFWYRQQPGQSLTLIATANQGSEATYESGFVIDKFPISRPNLTFSTLTVSNMSPEDSSIYLCSVVGQLNTEAFFGQGTRLTVV.

The chain couples TRBV9 to TRBJ2-7; TCRdb returns TRBD1, unconfirmable since there is no DNA. Germline V gives CDR1 SGDLS, CDR2 YYNGEE. The CDR3 runs 14 residues. CDR3 amino acids: CASSVATGAREQYF. Full variable domain (remainder filled in from reference TRBV9 and TRBJ2-7): DSGVTQTPKHLITATGQRVTLRCSPRSGDLSVYWYQQSLDQGLQFLIQYYNGEERAKGNILERFSAQQFPDLHSELNLSSLELGDSALYFCASSVATGAREQYFGPGTRLTVT.

J is TRBJ1-6 and V is TRBV6-1. The CDR3 contains 16 residues. Germline V lookup: CDR1 MNHNS, CDR2 SASEGT. CDR3: CASRPDRSSYNSPLHF.

The J gene is TRBJ2-3, the V gene TRBV11-1; TCRdb outputs TRBD1, but without DNA this stays unchecked. The CDR3 is 18 amino acids. Germline loops: CDR1 SGHAT, CDR2 FQDESV (reference sequence). CDR3 sequence: CASSPDTQPIPGTDTQYF.

The chain links TRBV2 to TRBJ1-6. Germline CDR1 SNHLY, CDR2 FYNNEI. The CDR3 is 11 residues long. Here the CDR3 reads CASSVGIFLHF.

V gene TRBV4-1 combines with J gene TRBJ1-6. Germline assignment: CDR1 MGHRA and CDR2 YSYEKL. The CDR3 runs to 15 residues. The CDR3 spells CASSQDPGLNSPLHF.

This chain's CDR3 is CASSQDRRGSRYTF. The chain recombines TRBV4-2 with TRBJ1-2; TCRdb reports TRBD1, a call that lacks DNA to check it against. This CDR3 contains 14 residues. Per germline, CDR1 LGHNA and CDR2 YNFKEQ.

The chain has TRBV4-1 and TRBJ2-5; TCRdb proposes TRBD1, but this gene call is untestable without DNA. Per germline, CDR1 MGHRA and CDR2 YSYEKL. CDR3 length: 17 residues. CDR3 sequence reads: CASSQGTPGRGRETQYF.

This chain joins TRBV4-2 and TRBJ1-4; without DNA, the TCRdb call of TRBD1 cannot be checked. CDR1 LGHNA and CDR2 YNFKEQ come from the germline V gene. CDR3 length: 15 residues. The CDR3 protein is CASSQDRGTGEKLFF.

V is TRBV19 and J is TRBJ2-3; TCRdb returns TRBD1, unconfirmable since there is no DNA. In germline, CDR1 is LNHDA, CDR2 SQIVND (reference sequence). The CDR3 has 17 amino acids. The CDR3 protein is CASSIGWDRRYTDTQYF.

The chain couples TRBV10-3 to TRBJ1-3; the D call from TCRdb, TRBD1, cannot be confirmed without DNA. The CDR3 runs to 13 residues. Looked up from germline, CDR1 is ENHRY and CDR2 is SYGVKD. CDR3 in amino acids: CAARQNYGNTIYF.

The rearrangement uses TRBV20-1 and TRBJ2-5. The V gene's germline CDR1 is DFQATT and CDR2 SNEGSKA (reference sequence). This CDR3 comprises 15 residues. The CDR3 protein is CSARDARRSQETQYF.

V is TRBV12-3 or TRBV12-4 and J is TRBJ2-1. The CDR3 spans 14 residues. Here the CDR3 reads CASSLVRRLNEQFF.

CDR3 sequence: CASSLSHRGHEQFF. The V gene is TRBV12-3 or TRBV12-4, the J gene TRBJ2-1; as DNA is missing, the TRBD1 call by TCRdb cannot be tested. This CDR3 spans 14 amino acids.

The rearrangement joins TRBV3-1 to TRBJ1-2. Per the germline V gene, CDR1 is LGHDT and CDR2 is YNNKEL (reference sequence). The CDR3 loop spans 14 amino acids. The CDR3 sequence: CASSHSAGDYGYTF.

The rearrangement links TRBV7-2 to TRBJ2-3; TCRdb's assignment of TRBD2 cannot be checked, as there is no DNA. The CDR3 extends over 16 amino acids. CDR1 and CDR2 (germline): SGHTA, FQGNSA. CDR3 sequence reads: CASSLGLAGKGGTQYF.

This sequence joins TRBV28 and TRBJ2-7; TCRdb reports TRBD1, a call that lacks DNA to check it against. Germline V CDR1 and CDR2: MDHEN, SYDVKM. The CDR3 totals 14 residues. This chain's CDR3 is CASSLLYRGGEQYF.

The genes are TRBV27 and TRBJ2-5; the D gene TCRdb calls, TRBD2, cannot be checked with no DNA. Germline V CDR1 and CDR2: MNHEY, SMNVEV (reference sequence). CDR3 size: 18 residues. CDR3 protein: CASSSMGRGGASTETQYF.

This sequence joins TRBV4-1 and TRBJ1-2; TCRdb outputs TRBD1, but without DNA this stays unchecked. The CDR3 loop spans 15 amino acids. Looked up from germline, CDR1 is MGHRA and CDR2 is YSYEKL. CDR3: CASSQAQGTNYGYTF.

The CDR3 region is CASRPGQINEQFF. The rearrangement joins TRBV6-1 to TRBJ2-1; the D gene TCRdb calls, TRBD1, cannot be checked with no DNA. This CDR3 comprises 13 residues. The germline V gene has CDR1 MNHNS and CDR2 SASEGT.